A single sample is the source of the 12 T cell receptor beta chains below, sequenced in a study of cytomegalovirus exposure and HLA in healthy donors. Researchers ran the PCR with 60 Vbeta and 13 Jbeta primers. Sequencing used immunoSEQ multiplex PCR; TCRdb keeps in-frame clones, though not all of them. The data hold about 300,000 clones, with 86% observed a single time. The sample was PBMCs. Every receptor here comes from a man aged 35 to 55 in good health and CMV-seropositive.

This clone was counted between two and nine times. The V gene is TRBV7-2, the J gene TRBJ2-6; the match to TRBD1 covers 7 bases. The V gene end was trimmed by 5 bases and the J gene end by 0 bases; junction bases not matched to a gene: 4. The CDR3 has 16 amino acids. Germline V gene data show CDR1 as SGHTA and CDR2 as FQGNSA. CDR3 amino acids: CASSAGGASGANVLTF. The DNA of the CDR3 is TGTGCCAGCAGCGCAGGGGGTGCCTCTGGGGCCAACGTCCTGACTTTC.

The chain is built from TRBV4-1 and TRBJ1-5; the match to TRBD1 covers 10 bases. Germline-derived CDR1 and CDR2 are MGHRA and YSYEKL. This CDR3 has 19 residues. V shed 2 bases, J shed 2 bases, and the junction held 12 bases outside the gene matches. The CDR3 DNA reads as TGCGCCAGCAGCCAATCGGGACAGGGGCGGAGGGGTGGCAATCAGCCCCAGCATTTT. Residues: CASSQSGQGRRGGNQPQHF.

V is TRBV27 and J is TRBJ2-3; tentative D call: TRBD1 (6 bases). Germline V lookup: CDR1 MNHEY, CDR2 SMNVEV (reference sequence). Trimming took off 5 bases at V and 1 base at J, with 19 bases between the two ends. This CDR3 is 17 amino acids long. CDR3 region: CASSATLGTHRTDTQYF. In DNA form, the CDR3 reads TGTGCCAGCAGTGCCACTTTAGGGACACACCGCACAGATACGCAGTATTTT.

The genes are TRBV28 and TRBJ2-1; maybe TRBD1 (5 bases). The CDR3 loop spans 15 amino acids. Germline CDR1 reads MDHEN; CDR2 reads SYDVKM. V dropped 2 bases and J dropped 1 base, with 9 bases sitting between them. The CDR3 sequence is CASSLLGQSYNEQFF. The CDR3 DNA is TGTGCCAGCAGTTTACTGGGGCAGTCCTACAATGAGCAGTTCTTC.

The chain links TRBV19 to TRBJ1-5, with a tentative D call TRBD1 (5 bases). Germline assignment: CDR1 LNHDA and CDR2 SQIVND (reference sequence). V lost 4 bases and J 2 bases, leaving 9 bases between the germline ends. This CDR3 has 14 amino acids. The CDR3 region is CASSSTGGNQPQHF. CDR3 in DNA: TGTGCCAGTAGTAGTACAGGAGGCAATCAGCCCCAGCATTTT.

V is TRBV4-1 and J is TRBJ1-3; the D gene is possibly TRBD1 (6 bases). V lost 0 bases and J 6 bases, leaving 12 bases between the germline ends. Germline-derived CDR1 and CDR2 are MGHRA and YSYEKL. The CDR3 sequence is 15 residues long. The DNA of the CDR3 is TGCGCCAGCAGCCAAGATCCTGACAGGACAAACACCATATATTTT. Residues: CASSQDPDRTNTIYF.

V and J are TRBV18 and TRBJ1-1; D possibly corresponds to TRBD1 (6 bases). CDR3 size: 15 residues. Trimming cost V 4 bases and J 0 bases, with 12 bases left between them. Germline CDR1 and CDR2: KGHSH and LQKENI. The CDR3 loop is CASSLNRDMNTEAFF. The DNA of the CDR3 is TGTGCCAGCTCACTAAACCGGGACATGAACACTGAAGCTTTCTTT.

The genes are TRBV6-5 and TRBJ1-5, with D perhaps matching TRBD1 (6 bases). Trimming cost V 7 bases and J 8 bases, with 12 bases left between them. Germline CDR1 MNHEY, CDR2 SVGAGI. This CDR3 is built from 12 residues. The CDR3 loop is CASTSAGEPQHF. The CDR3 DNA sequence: TGTGCCAGCACCTCCGCAGGGGAGCCCCAGCATTTT.

The CDR3 coding sequence is TGTGCCAGCAGCTTTGGTCTGAGAGATACGCAGTATTTT. Translated, it gives CASSFGLRDTQYF. This sequence joins TRBV9 and TRBJ2-3; no firm D call. V shed 4 bases and J shed 5 bases, with 11 bases lying between them. The CDR3 runs to 13 residues. The V gene's germline CDR1 is SGDLS and CDR2 YYNGEE.

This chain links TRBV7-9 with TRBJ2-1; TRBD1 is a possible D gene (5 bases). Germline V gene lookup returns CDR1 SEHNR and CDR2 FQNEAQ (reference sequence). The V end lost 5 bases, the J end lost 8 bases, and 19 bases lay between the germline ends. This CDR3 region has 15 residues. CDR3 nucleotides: TGTGCCAGCAGCGAAGGGGCTAGTTTCATTTATGAGCAGTTCTTC. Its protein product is CASSEGASFIYEQFF.

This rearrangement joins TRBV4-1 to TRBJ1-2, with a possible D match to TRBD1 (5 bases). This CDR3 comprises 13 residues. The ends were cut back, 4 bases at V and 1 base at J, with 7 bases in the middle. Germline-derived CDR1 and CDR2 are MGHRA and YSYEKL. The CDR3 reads CASSLDSNYGYTF. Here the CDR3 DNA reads TGCGCCAGCAGCCTAGACAGTAACTATGGCTACACCTTC.

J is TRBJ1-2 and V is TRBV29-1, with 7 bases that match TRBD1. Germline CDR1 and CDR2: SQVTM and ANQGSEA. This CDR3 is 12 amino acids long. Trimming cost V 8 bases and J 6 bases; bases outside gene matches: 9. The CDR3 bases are TGCAGCACTGAAGACAGGGTCGATGGCTACACCTTC. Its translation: CSTEDRVDGYTF.